Described below is a single T cell receptor (beta chain) sequence and its context. The antigen is unknown. This sample is drawn from a study of CD8 T cells in Susac syndrome. An amount of RNA that ranged from roughly 0.5 to 1 ug was reverse transcribed with random hexamers. The CDR3 of TCR beta was amplified by immunoSEQ multiplex PCR across 54 Vbeta and 13 Jbeta. TCRdb redid the calling of the immunoSEQ multiplex PCR reads with MiXCR, one entry per CDR3 protein. Of almost 450,000 distinct CDR3 sequences detected, more than 70% appear once; the ten largest clones hold about 0.12%. Whole-study results and caveats: Regarding the TCR sequencing and HLA analysis, the study admitted that a relatively small number of individuals were involved.

V shed 3 bases, J shed 2 bases, and the junction held 2 bases outside the gene matches. Germline loops: CDR1 SEHNR, CDR2 FQNEAQ (reference sequence). The CDR3 loop spans 16 amino acids. Sequenced sample: CD8+ T cells from PBMCs. The J gene is TRBJ2-1, the V gene TRBV7-9; 12 bases align to TRBD2. This receptor was obtained from a human donor with multiple sclerosis. CDR3 residues: CASSLTSGSPYNEQFF. The CDR3 bases are TGTGCCAGCAGCTTGACTAGCGGGAGTCCCTACAATGAGCAGTTCTTC.